This T cell receptor (beta chain) came from a study of cytomegalovirus exposure and HLA in healthy donors. General observations from the study: High sensitivity and specificity were reportedly achieved when the classifier diagnosed cytomegalovirus status. Excluded were some V segments that proved indistinguishable, including TRBV6-2 and TRBV6-3.

On this clone: Its antigen is currently unknown.

Samples came from healthy bone marrow donors. PCR was performed using 60 Vbeta and 13 Jbeta primers. Assay: immunoSEQ multiplex PCR; the TCRdb copy retains only in-frame clones and omits some. The data show over 100,000 clones, about 78% seen once. V was shortened by 5 bases and J by 6 bases, with 15 bases between the two germline ends. The germline gives CDR1 MNHEY, CDR2 SMNVEV (reference sequence). The CDR3 totals 14 residues. This clonotype was obtained from a female donor in good health and CMV-seronegative. The chain recombines TRBV27 with TRBJ2-3, with a possible D match to TRBD2 (6 bases). The sample was PBMCs. DNA for the CDR3: TGTGCCAGCAGTCCGCGAGGACTATATGATACGCAGTATTTT. It is translated as CASSPRGLYDTQYF.